The 32 T cell receptor beta chains in this list originate from one sample, sequenced in a study of blood T cell repertoires in COVID-19. TCRdb's table, derived via immunoSEQ multiplex PCR, lists solely in-frame clones and lacks some. The sample consists of more than 100,000 clones, around nine tenths of them appearing once. Material for sequencing was peripheral blood. These receptors were taken from a man aged 45-65 years with active or convalescent COVID-19.

The genes are TRBV30 and TRBJ2-1; D may be TRBD2 (5 bases). CDR3 length: 10 amino acids. From germline, CDR1 is GTSNPN and CDR2 SVGIG (reference sequence). V was clipped by 3 bases and J by 15 bases, with 12 bases between them. The DNA for the CDR3 is TGTGCCTGGAGGGAGGTCGACCGGTTCTTC. Translating it yields CAWREVDRFF.

V gene TRBV10-1 combines with J gene TRBJ1-1, with a possible D match to TRBD1 (5 bases). There are 14 residues in the CDR3. Trimming took 3 bases from V and 1 from J, leaving 9 bases between them. Germline V gives CDR1 WNHNN, CDR2 SYGVQD (reference sequence). The CDR3 DNA reads TGCGCCAGCAGTGATAGGACAAAGAACACTGAAGCTTTCTTT. This gives the protein CASSDRTKNTEAFF.

The J gene is TRBJ2-5, the V gene TRBV2; 11 bases fit TRBD2. Per the germline V gene, CDR1 is SNHLY and CDR2 is FYNNEI. Trimming took 4 bases from V and 2 from J; bases not matched to a gene: 9. CDR3 size: 17 residues. The DNA for the CDR3 is TGTGCCAGCAGTGTTCGACTAGCGGGACTCCTACAAGAGACCCAGTACTTC. Amino acids: CASSVRLAGLLQETQYF.

The chain uses TRBV28 and TRBJ1-5; D is ambiguous. Deletions cut 6 bases from V and 0 bases from J, with 12 bases between. This CDR3 comprises 15 residues. Germline loops: CDR1 MDHEN, CDR2 SYDVKM. The CDR3 DNA sequence: TGTGCCAGCAGGGTGGGAGATATTAGCAATCAGCCCCAGCATTTT. Amino acids: CASRVGDISNQPQHF.

This chain joins TRBV20-1 and TRBJ2-5; 13 positions agree with TRBD2. J lost 5 bases, V lost 3 bases, and 12 bases had no gene match. The CDR3 spans 17 residues. CDR1 and CDR2 from the germline V gene are DFQATT and SNEGSKA (reference sequence). The CDR3 loop is CSASPTSGGLSSETQYF. The CDR3 region has the DNA TGCAGTGCTAGTCCGACTAGCGGGGGGTTATCAAGCGAGACCCAGTACTTC.

The chain joins TRBV19 to TRBJ1-5, with D perhaps TRBD1 (5 bases). The CDR3 has 17 amino acids. The V end was cut by 5 bases, the J end by 0 bases, with 17 bases between. Germline assignment: CDR1 LNHDA and CDR2 SQIVND (reference sequence). CDR3 bases: TGTGCCAGTAGTGTAAAACGACAGTTTTATAGCAATCAGCCCCAGCATTTT. This codes for CASSVKRQFYSNQPQHF.

The genes are TRBV4-2 and TRBJ2-2, with D perhaps TRBD1 (5 bases). The germline V and J ends were trimmed by 0 bases and 0 bases, with 14 bases remaining between them. The CDR3 spans 18 residues. Germline CDR1 reads LGHNA; CDR2 reads YNFKEQ. CDR3 nucleotide sequence: TGTGCCAGCAGCCAAGATGACAGTACCTACTCGAACACCGGGGAGCTGTTTTTT. The encoded protein is CASSQDDSTYSNTGELFF.

This chain joins TRBV4-1 and TRBJ2-1; a weak D match, TRBD2 (6 bases). V lost 4 bases and J lost 1, with 20 bases in between. The V gene's germline CDR1 is MGHRA and CDR2 YSYEKL. This CDR3 region has 18 residues. The CDR3 protein is CASSLNMGRLVSYNEQFF. The CDR3 nucleotides read TGCGCCAGCAGCCTTAACATGGGGCGACTAGTATCCTACAATGAGCAGTTCTTC.

V is TRBV7-9 and J is TRBJ2-7, with 11 nucleotides matching TRBD1. The CDR3 extends over 15 amino acids. The V segment lost 4 bases and the J segment 3 bases; nucleotides outside the gene matches: 5. Germline assignment: CDR1 SEHNR and CDR2 FQNEAQ (reference sequence). CDR3 sequence reads: CASSWGTGGRYEQYF. CDR3 bases: TGTGCCAGCAGCTGGGGGACAGGGGGACGCTACGAGCAGTACTTC.

This sequence joins TRBV10-1 and TRBJ1-6, with 7 nucleotides matching TRBD1. The CDR3 is 14 amino acids. Germline lookup yields CDR1 WNHNN and CDR2 SYGVQD (reference sequence). J was trimmed by 8 bases and V by 2 bases; bases with no gene match: 3. CDR3 residues: CASSEGTDYSPLHF. In nucleotides, the CDR3 is TGCGCCAGCAGTGAGGGGACAGACTATTCACCCCTCCACTTT.

This chain links TRBV9 with TRBJ2-3, with D possibly matching TRBD2 (5 bases). Germline V gene sequence: CDR1 SGDLS, CDR2 YYNGEE. This CDR3 has 14 residues. V lost 4 bases and J lost 1, with 10 bases in between. The CDR3 here is CASSLSVGTDTQYF. The CDR3 DNA reads TGTGCCAGCAGCCTTAGCGTCGGCACAGATACGCAGTATTTT. Full variable domain (remainder filled in from reference TRBV9 and TRBJ2-3): DSGVTQTPKHLITATGQRVTLRCSPRSGDLSVYWYQQSLDQGLQFLIQYYNGEERAKGNILERFSAQQFPDLHSELNLSSLELGDSALYFCASSLSVGTDTQYFGPGTRLTVL.

The count of this clone is one. This chain joins TRBV7-6 and TRBJ2-7; D perhaps matches TRBD2 (6 bases). Germline assignment: CDR1 SGHVS and CDR2 FNYEAQ. V was trimmed by 1 base and J by 2 bases, leaving 12 bases between them. The CDR3 covers 15 residues. CDR3 DNA sequence: TGTGCCAGCAGCTTAGTATCTGGGGAGGCCTACGAGCAGTACTTC. This translates into CASSLVSGEAYEQYF.

V usage is TRBV30 and J usage is TRBJ1-5; D possibly corresponds to TRBD1 (5 bases). Between the trimmed V and J ends, which lost 3 bases and 0 bases, there was a span of 12 bases. The germline CDR1 and CDR2 sequences are GTSNPN and SVGIG (reference sequence). The CDR3 spans 15 residues. The CDR3 nucleotides read TGTGCCTGGAGCCCCGACAGCTTTAGCAATCAGCCCCAGCATTTT. Its translation: CAWSPDSFSNQPQHF.

CDR3 coding DNA: TGTGCCAGCAGTCCAAACAGGGGGCGGTTGGAAAAACTGTTTTTT. As protein: CASSPNRGRLEKLFF. This chain uses TRBV7-8 with TRBJ1-4; 9 bases are shared with TRBD1. Unmatched junction bases numbered 10, after V lost 6 bases and J lost 8 bases. The CDR3 covers 15 residues. The germline gives CDR1 SGHVS, CDR2 FQNEAQ.

The chain recombines TRBV4-3 with TRBJ1-2; 8 bases match TRBD1. CDR1 is LGHNA and CDR2 is YSLEER in the germline V gene. The trim removed 0 bases at V and 4 bases at J, leaving 7 bases unmatched. This CDR3 comprises 16 residues. The CDR3 DNA sequence: TGCGCCAGCAGCCAAGATTCTAACAGGGGGGTCTATGGCTACACCTTC. It specifies CASSQDSNRGVYGYTF.

The V and J genes are TRBV5-1 and TRBJ2-2; weak D call: TRBD1 (5 bases). V was clipped by 7 bases and J by 4 bases, with 14 bases between them. From germline, CDR1 is SGHRS and CDR2 YFSETQ. The CDR3 is 14 residues long. CDR3 in amino acids: CASQITGITGELFF. The CDR3 coding sequence is TGCGCCAGCCAAATAACAGGAATCACCGGGGAGCTGTTTTTT.

The chain combines TRBV6-5 with TRBJ2-3, with D possibly being TRBD1 (5 bases). With 8 bases removed from V and 6 bases from J, the gap between germline ends came to 12 bases. The germline CDR1 and CDR2 sequences are MNHEY and SVGAGI. CDR3 length: 12 amino acids. The CDR3 loop is CASSQGFDTQYF. In DNA form, the CDR3 reads TGTGCCAGCTCTCAGGGTTTTGATACGCAGTATTTT.

The rearrangement links TRBV5-1 to TRBJ1-6, with 8 positions matching TRBD1. Trimming took 0 bases from V and 6 from J; bases not matched to a gene: 2. This CDR3 has 15 amino acids. Germline CDR1 SGHRS, CDR2 YFSETQ. CDR3 residues: CASSLGTGSNSPLHF. CDR3 in DNA: TGCGCCAGCAGCTTGGGGACAGGGAGTAATTCACCCCTCCACTTT.

The chain links TRBV20-1 to TRBJ1-1; D ambiguous. The CDR3 is 10 amino acids. Trimming took off 7 bases at V and 1 base at J, with 4 bases between the two ends. Germline CDR1 and CDR2: DFQATT and SNEGSKA (reference sequence). CDR3 sequence reads: CSDGNTEAFF. CDR3 DNA sequence: TGCAGTGACGGGAACACTGAAGCTTTCTTT.

The rearrangement joins TRBV28 to TRBJ2-1; D is possibly TRBD2 (6 bases). Germline V gene lookup returns CDR1 MDHEN and CDR2 SYDVKM. V was shortened by 1 base and J by 9 bases, with 25 bases between the two germline ends. This CDR3 is built from 18 residues. In nucleotides, the CDR3 is TGTGCCAGCAGTTTATCTGGGTGGGGAGGAGGGCCGCTAGGTGAGCAGTTCTTC. Amino acids: CASSLSGWGGGPLGEQFF.

The gene calls are TRBV9 and TRBJ2-7; tentative D call: TRBD1 (5 bases). CDR3 length: 13 residues. Germline V gene lookup returns CDR1 SGDLS and CDR2 YYNGEE. With 2 bases removed from V and 0 bases from J, the gap between germline ends came to 6 bases. The CDR3 DNA follows: TGTGCCAGCAGCGTCGACAGCTCCTACGAGCAGTACTTC. Protein: CASSVDSSYEQYF.

The rearrangement joins TRBV21-1 to TRBJ2-1; TRBD1 is the table's D call, not checked against the DNA. TRBV21-1 represents a pseudogene. The CDR3 has 13 residues. The CDR3 DNA reads as TGTGCCAGCAGCAAAGAAGACAACAATGAGCAGTTCTTC. It specifies CASSKEDNNEQFF.

The V gene is TRBV21-1, the J gene TRBJ2-7; no check of the table's D call, TRBD1, against the DNA was made. TRBV21-1 is termed a pseudogene. The CDR3 consists of 13 residues. This CDR3 is CASSKVGRARQYF. CDR3 DNA sequence: TGTGCCAGCAGCAAAGTCGGCAGGGCCAGACAGTACTTC.

The chain is built from TRBV5-1 and TRBJ2-7, with a tentative D call TRBD1 (6 bases). The CDR3 covers 16 residues. Germline loops: CDR1 SGHRS, CDR2 YFSETQ. Trimming removed 3 bases at V and 2 bases at J, with 18 bases between. The CDR3 spells CASSWGTGTSPYEQYF. The CDR3 DNA follows: TGCGCCAGCAGCTGGGGGACCGGGACATCCCCCTACGAGCAGTACTTC.

The chain employs TRBV27 and TRBJ2-2; TRBD2 agrees at 16 bases. The CDR3 has 18 amino acids. Germline CDR1 MNHEY, CDR2 SMNVEV (reference sequence). Germline trimming cut 5 bases from V and 4 bases from J; bases unmatched to any gene: 7. The DNA for the CDR3 is TGTGCCAGCAGTCCTACCGGGACTAGCGGGAGGGTCACCGGGGAGCTGTTTTTT. Its protein is CASSPTGTSGRVTGELFF.

The V gene is TRBV9, the J gene TRBJ2-6; 15 nucleotides align to TRBD2. CDR1 and CDR2 (germline): SGDLS, YYNGEE. V lost 4 bases and J lost 3; bases outside the gene matches: 5. This CDR3 is 18 amino acids long. The DNA for the CDR3 is TGTGCCAGCAGCCCCCGGACTAGCGGGGGGGTTGGGGCCAACGTCCTGACTTTC. This translates into CASSPRTSGGVGANVLTF.

CDR3 DNA sequence: TGTGCCAGCAGCTTATCAGGGGGCAGCCGGTACCAAGAGACCCAGTACTTC. Translated: CASSLSGGSRYQETQYF. The V and J genes are TRBV11-2 and TRBJ2-5; 8 bases map to TRBD1. V lost 2 bases and J lost 0; bases outside the gene matches: 8. Germline-derived CDR1 and CDR2 are SGHAT and FQNNGV. CDR3 length: 17 amino acids.

This clone was counted a single time. V usage is TRBV30 and J usage is TRBJ2-1, with 7 bases aligning to TRBD1. The CDR3 is 15 residues long. Trimming took 0 bases from V and 8 from J; bases not matched to a gene: 10. In germline, CDR1 is GTSNPN, CDR2 SVGIG (reference sequence). CDR3 loop: CAWSVLGGALDEQFF. The DNA for the CDR3 is TGTGCCTGGAGTGTACTAGGGGGCGCGCTCGATGAGCAGTTCTTC.

This chain connects TRBV5-8 to TRBJ2-4; 8 bases align to TRBD1. V gave up 4 bases and J gave up 0 bases; unmatched junction bases: 12. The germline V gene encodes CDR1 SGHTS and CDR2 YDEGEE. The CDR3 length is 18 residues. In nucleotides, the CDR3 is TGTGCCAGCAGCCGAAGGACAGGGACCCCTCTAGCCAAAAACATTCAGTACTTC. Protein: CASSRRTGTPLAKNIQYF.

This chain connects TRBV19 to TRBJ2-3; 7 bases fit TRBD1. Germline V gene data show CDR1 as LNHDA and CDR2 as SQIVND (reference sequence). Losses at the gene ends were 3 bases for V and 0 bases for J; bases not matched to a gene: 9. The CDR3 runs 17 residues. The CDR3 sequence is CASSIPRAGGSTDTQYF. The CDR3 DNA sequence: TGTGCCAGTAGTATCCCTCGGGCAGGGGGTAGCACAGATACGCAGTATTTT.

V is TRBV10-3 and J is TRBJ2-1; 13 nucleotides align to TRBD2. Germline V gives CDR1 ENHRY, CDR2 SYGVKD. The CDR3 is 16 amino acids. J gave up 5 bases and V 1 base, and 2 bases lay outside the gene matches. The CDR3 DNA is TGTGCCATCAGTGAGTTAACTAGCGGGAGGGACAATGAGCAGTTCTTC. Amino acids: CAISELTSGRDNEQFF.

The rearrangement links TRBV27 to TRBJ2-7, with 9 bases that match TRBD1. Germline V gene lookup returns CDR1 MNHEY and CDR2 SMNVEV (reference sequence). Trimming cost V 8 bases and J 3 bases; bases outside gene matches: 5. There are 13 residues in the CDR3. CDR3 DNA sequence: TGTGCCAGCGGGCGGACAGGGGTCTACGAGCAGTACTTC. Residues: CASGRTGVYEQYF.